The entry that follows covers one T cell receptor (beta chain) sequence. As yet, its antigen is unknown. The primer mix had 60 Vbeta and 13 Jbeta primers. Using immunoSEQ multiplex PCR, the repertoire was profiled, and TCRdb retains in-frame clones only, with some absent. Among 150,000 to 200,000 clones listed, about 75% were seen once. Every donor was a healthy person donating bone marrow. Though probably carrying unrecorded immune exposures, donors were nominally healthy at sampling. The sample is drawn from a study of cytomegalovirus exposure and HLA in healthy donors. General observations from the study: Later on, an analysis found that several of the most significant clusters appeared to be linked to common viral pathogens, which included parvovirus B19. With high specificity and sensitivity, the classifier reportedly diagnosed cytomegalovirus status.

The sample consisted of PBMCs. This TCR derives from a man aged 18 to 29 in good health and CMV-seropositive.

CDR3 sequence: CASSPSTGFYGYTF. CDR3 nucleotides: TGTGCCAGCAGTCCTTCCACAGGGTTCTATGGCTACACCTTC. The chain uses TRBV27 and TRBJ1-2, with TRBD1 as a possible D gene (6 bases). Trimming took 5 bases from V and 4 from J, leaving 14 bases between them. The germline CDR1 and CDR2 sequences are MNHEY and SMNVEV (reference sequence). The CDR3 covers 14 residues.